The rows below give T cell receptor beta chains drawn from one sample of a study of Graves' ophthalmopathy and Graves' hyperthyroidism. From the multiplex PCR reads, TCRdb called clonotypes with MiXCR, one entry per CDR3 protein. Here the sample spans some 1.1 million distinct CDR3 sequences, about two fifths being singletons. The sample consisted of peripheral blood or thyroid tissue (not recorded which). The receptor set was obtained from an adult man with Graves' hyperthyroidism. Both conserved end residues are part of each CDR3. A D gene is named only where the DNA matches it firmly. Size values are once, few and many counts, or a class for expanded clones, and some rows have none.

.	TRBV7-2	TRBJ2-7	TRBD2	TGTGCCAGCAGCCTTCAGGGACTAGCGGACTACGAGCAGTACTTC	CASSLQGLADYEQYF
many	TRBV6-5	TRBJ2-7	TRBD1	TGTGCCAGCAGTCGCACGCTCGGGACAGTAACCTACGAGCAGTACTTC	CASSRTLGTVTYEQYF
.	TRBV5-1	TRBJ1-6	.	TGCGCCAGCACCCAGAGCTCCTATAATTCACCCCTCCACTTT	CASTQSSYNSPLHF
few	TRBV20-1	TRBJ1-1	TRBD1	TGCAGTGCTAGAGATTCCGGGACAGGGAACACTGAAGCTTTCTTT	CSARDSGTGNTEAFF
.	TRBV20-1	TRBJ1-5	.	TGCAGTGCTAGACGAGGACAGATAAATCAGCCCCAGCATTTT	CSARRGQINQPQHF
.	TRBV9	TRBJ2-7	TRBD2	TGTGCCAGCAGCCCGGGACTAGCGCCTGACGAGCAGTACTTC	CASSPGLAPDEQYF
.	TRBV10-3	TRBJ2-5	TRBD2	TGTGCCACCAATCAACTAGCGGGGGGCCTAGAGACCCAGTACTTC	CATNQLAGGLETQYF
few	TRBV10-3	TRBJ1-5	.	TGTGCCATCAGTGAGGTGGGCAGGGGCAATCAGCCCCAGCATTTT	CAISEVGRGNQPQHF
many	TRBV9	TRBJ2-5	TRBD2	TGTGCCAGCGCGCGGGGGGCAGAGACCCAGTACTTC	CASARGAETQYF
.	TRBV10-3	TRBJ1-5	.	TGTGCCATCACCGAGTCGAGGGTTGGGAGGAGCAATCAGCCCCAGCATTTT	CAITESRVGRSNQPQHF
many	TRBV20-1	TRBJ1-5	.	TGCAGTGCTGGCTGGGAGGACCCAAGAGGTCAGCCCCAGCATTTT	CSAGWEDPRGQPQHF
few	TRBV30	TRBJ2-2	.	TGTGCCTGCCTGCGACCGGCGAGCGGGGAGCTGTTTTTT	CACLRPASGELFF
many	TRBV29-1	TRBJ1-1	.	TGCAGCGTCGGGGGGAGGTTTCCCATGAACACTGAAGCTTTCTTT	CSVGGRFPMNTEAFF
many	TRBV7-8	TRBJ2-6	TRBD1	TGTGCCAGCAGCTCGGGGCCTCGACAGGGGGAGCCCTCTGGGGCCAACGTCCTGACTTTC	CASSSGPRQGEPSGANVLTF
many	TRBV14	TRBJ2-7	.	TGTGCCAGCAGCCAAGTCAAGTACGAGCAGTACTTC	CASSQVKYEQYF
few	TRBV29-1	TRBJ2-7	.	TGCAGCGTTAACAGAGACCCCTACGAGCAGTACTTC	CSVNRDPYEQYF
.	TRBV5-1	TRBJ2-2	.	TGCGCCAGCAGCCGTCGTCTGGGGAGGAGAACCGGGGAGCTGTTTTTT	CASSRRLGRRTGELFF
few	TRBV7-2	TRBJ1-3	.	TGTGCCAGCAGTTCACCCGGGACGACTGGAAACACCATATATTTT	CASSSPGTTGNTIYF
many	TRBV15	TRBJ2-7	.	TGTGCCACCAGCAGAGGCCGACTGTCGGGGTCTTCGAAGGGCTACGAGCAGTACTTC	CATSRGRLSGSSKGYEQYF
.	TRBV7-2	TRBJ2-7	.	TGTGCCAGCAGCCGGATTGCGCGTTCCTACGAGCAGTACTTC	CASSRIARSYEQYF
.	TRBV7-2	TRBJ1-2	TRBD1	TGTGCCAGCAGCCTGCAGCCGGGACAGCCTTCGGGGTATGGCTACACCTTC	CASSLQPGQPSGYGYTF
few	TRBV12-3/TRBV12-4	TRBJ1-4	.	TGTGCCAGCACCGAGGACAGACTTAATGAAAAACTGTTTTTT	CASTEDRLNEKLFF
many	TRBV7-7	TRBJ2-2	TRBD1	TGTGCCAGCAGCAGAGGACAGGGTTTCACCGGGGAGCTGTTTTTT	CASSRGQGFTGELFF
.	TRBV5-1	TRBJ2-3	TRBD2	TGCGCCAGCAGCGTAGGCGGGAGCCCAGATACGCAGTATTTT	CASSVGGSPDTQYF
.	TRBV10-3	TRBJ2-7	.	TGTGCCATCATGGGGCCCTCCTACGAGCAGTACTTC	CAIMGPSYEQYF
once	TRBV5-1	TRBJ1-5	TRBD1	TGCGCCAGCAGGATAATCGGGACAGGGGCGCAGCCCCAGCATTTT	CASRIIGTGAQPQHF
many	TRBV11-2	TRBJ2-5	TRBD1	TGTGCCAGCAGCTTCGGACAGGGTGGTCACCAGACCCAGTACTTC	CASSFGQGGHQTQYF
few	TRBV6-5	TRBJ2-6	TRBD1	TGTGCCAGCGGACCGGGACAGAGTACTGGGGCCAACGTCCTGACTTTC	CASGPGQSTGANVLTF
many	TRBV9	TRBJ1-2	.	TGTGCCAGCACCGGGAGGGATGGTGGCTACACCTTC	CASTGRDGGYTF
few	TRBV3-1	TRBJ1-5	.	TGTGCCAGCAGCCAAGGGGGGGCGCGGGGCAATCAGCCCCAGCATTTT	CASSQGGARGNQPQHF
.	TRBV19	TRBJ2-5	TRBD2	TGTGCCAGTAAAGCGAGATGGGGAGCGGGAGAGTGGGAAGAGACCCAGTACTTC	CASKARWGAGEWEETQYF
many	TRBV7-8	TRBJ1-5	TRBD1	TGTGCCAGCAGCCAGGGACAGGGGGCGGCTCAGCCCCAGCATTTT	CASSQGQGAAQPQHF
many	TRBV14	TRBJ1-5	.	TGTGCCAGCAGACAACAGGGAGCTTTCAGTCAGCCCCAGCATTTT	CASRQQGAFSQPQHF
many	TRBV10-1	TRBJ2-5	.	TGCGCCAGCAGTAGGGAGGAAGCTGGTCCGGAGACCCAGTACTTC	CASSREEAGPETQYF
few	TRBV19	TRBJ2-7	TRBD1	TGTGCCAGTAGTTACGGGAAGACAGGGCCGAGAATCTACGAGCAGTACTTC	CASSYGKTGPRIYEQYF
many	TRBV5-6	TRBJ2-5	.	TGTGCCAGCAGCTTTTTGGTGGAGACCCAGTACTTC	CASSFLVETQYF
few	TRBV10-3	TRBJ1-5	.	TGTGCCATCAGTGAGTACAAGGACGGACTCAATCAGCCCCAGCATTTT	CAISEYKDGLNQPQHF
.	TRBV29-1	TRBJ1-2	.	TGCAGCGTTGAAGCACTAGCGGGAGGGGGCTACACCTTC	CSVEALAGGGYTF
many	TRBV4-3	TRBJ1-1	.	TGCGCCAGCAGCCAGGTCACAGGAGCAGAAGCTTTCTTT	CASSQVTGAEAFF
many	TRBV7-8	TRBJ1-1	TRBD1	TGTGCCAGCAGCTCGACAGGGCGGACTGAAGCTTTCTTT	CASSSTGRTEAFF
.	TRBV20-1	TRBJ2-3	TRBD2	TGCAGTGCTTCCGGACTAGCGGGCACAGATACGCAGTATTTT	CSASGLAGTDTQYF
many	TRBV7-2	TRBJ2-7	TRBD2	TGTGCCAGCAGCTCGGGGACTAGCGGGAGCGAGCAGTACTTC	CASSSGTSGSEQYF
.	TRBV15	TRBJ1-5	.	TGTGCCACCAGCAGAGTCGCAGGGGATCCGCCCCAGCATTTT	CATSRVAGDPPQHF
once	TRBV2	TRBJ1-6	.	TGTGCCAGCAGTTTTGAGGCCACTAATTCACCCCTCCACTTT	CASSFEATNSPLHF
few	TRBV29-1	TRBJ2-5	TRBD2	TGCAGCGGAGGACTAGCGGGGGTTATACAAGAGACCCAGTACTTC	CSGGLAGVIQETQYF
many	TRBV29-1	TRBJ2-7	.	TGCAGCGCTTCCGGGGGACCCTCCTACGAGCAGTACTTC	CSASGGPSYEQYF
.	TRBV6-5	TRBJ1-1	.	TGTGCCAGCAGTTATCCCCCCATGGGGGGAATGAACACTGAAGCTTTCTTT	CASSYPPMGGMNTEAFF
many	TRBV29-1	TRBJ2-2	TRBD1	TGCAGTAGCACGGGACAGCACACCGGGGAGCTGTTTTTT	CSSTGQHTGELFF
.	TRBV29-1	TRBJ2-5	TRBD1	TGCAGCGTCCAGGTGGGGACAGGGCGTTATCAGCCCCAGTACTTC	CSVQVGTGRYQPQYF
.	TRBV28	TRBJ2-7	.	TGTGCCAGCAGTTTATGGGACAAGCACTACGAGCAGTACTTC	CASSLWDKHYEQYF
.	TRBV7-9	TRBJ2-7	TRBD1	TGTGCCAGCAGCCCCATCGCGGGGACAGGGCTGGGGGTATACGAGCAGTACTTC	CASSPIAGTGLGVYEQYF